Listed here are 28 T cell receptor beta chains from one sample, sequenced in a study of early T cells in non-severe SARS-CoV-2 infection. TCRdb re-called the 5' RACE reads with MiXCR, one entry per CDR3 protein. The sample includes about 39,000 distinct CDR3 sequences, approximately 4% of them seen just once. The sequenced material came from whole blood. Every receptor here comes from an adult who was a healthcare worker with PCR-confirmed SARS-CoV-2 infection or an uninfected control (not recorded which).

This clonotype has just a few counts. The chain links TRBV7-8 to TRBJ2-1, with 7 bases matching TRBD2. The CDR3 extends over 17 amino acids. CDR1 is SGHVS and CDR2 is FQNEAQ in the germline V gene. Trimming at V came to 4 bases and at J to 5 bases, leaving 14 bases not matched to a gene. The CDR3 nucleotides are TGTGCCAGCAGCTGGGCGAGCAGGCGGGAGAAAGACAATGAGCAGTTCTTC. As protein: CASSWASRREKDNEQFF.

This clonotype was seen many times. The rearrangement uses TRBV6-2 or TRBV6-3 and TRBJ1-2, with a tentative D call TRBD1 (6 bases). The length of the CDR3 is 14 residues. The V and J ends lost 7 bases and 6 bases respectively, with 18 bases between them. CDR1 and CDR2 from the germline V gene are MNHEY and SVGEGT. The chain's CDR3 is CASKRTGGRHGYTF. The CDR3 nucleotides are TGTGCCAGCAAACGAACCGGGGGGCGTCATGGCTACACCTTC.

This clonotype has only a few counts. The rearrangement links TRBV5-6 to TRBJ1-2, with TRBD1 matching 7 bases. Per the germline V gene, CDR1 is SGHDT and CDR2 is YYEEEE. CDR3 length: 18 amino acids. V shed 1 base and J 4 bases; nucleotides not matched to a gene: 16. Here the CDR3 reads CASSLPPFDRTGVYGYTF. DNA of the CDR3: TGTGCCAGCAGCTTGCCTCCCTTCGACCGCACAGGGGTCTATGGCTACACCTTC.

This clonotype was seen more than once but under ten times. The chain carries TRBV7-9 and TRBJ2-6, with 8 bases lining up with TRBD2. The trim removed 5 bases at V and 4 bases at J, leaving 13 bases unmatched. This CDR3 is 18 amino acids long. Germline V lookup: CDR1 SEHNR, CDR2 FQNEAQ (reference sequence). CDR3 sequence reads: CASSPRGGEALGANVLTF. DNA of the CDR3: TGTGCCAGCAGCCCCCGGGGGGGCGAAGCTCTCGGGGCCAACGTCCTGACTTTC.

The chain employs TRBV11-1 and TRBJ2-4; 7 positions agree with TRBD1. This CDR3 region has 14 residues. J gave up 8 bases and V 1 base, and 5 bases lay outside the gene matches. CDR1 is SGHAT and CDR2 is FQDESV in the germline V gene (reference sequence). The chain's CDR3 is CASSLGGGTDIQYF. The DNA for the CDR3 is TGTGCCAGCAGCTTAGGAGGGGGCACGGACATTCAGTACTTC.

This clonotype was detected many times. The gene calls are TRBV18 and TRBJ2-1; TRBD1 matches 7 bases. V lost 3 bases, J lost 3 bases, and 8 bases stayed unmatched. The CDR3 has 16 amino acids. CDR1 and CDR2 from the germline V gene are KGHSH and LQKENI. CDR3 DNA: TGTGCCAGCTCACCGGGACAGAGAACCATCTACAATGAGCAGTTCTTC. It is translated as CASSPGQRTIYNEQFF.

V usage is TRBV7-2 and J usage is TRBJ2-1, with D possibly matching TRBD2 (7 bases). The V gene lost 6 bases and the J gene lost 10 bases, with 16 bases spanning the gap. From germline, CDR1 is SGHTA and CDR2 FQGNSA. This CDR3 contains 13 residues. CDR3 region: CASSRGAEWEQFF. As DNA, the CDR3 is TGTGCCAGCAGTCGGGGGGCGGAGTGGGAGCAGTTCTTC.

This clonotype showed up many times. The chain has TRBV7-8 and TRBJ1-2; D might be TRBD1 (6 bases). The V gene's germline CDR1 is SGHVS and CDR2 FQNEAQ. V shed 0 bases and J shed 2 bases, with 10 bases lying between them. This CDR3 comprises 15 residues. This CDR3 is CASSLARTVNYGYTF. For the CDR3, the DNA is TGTGCCAGCAGCTTAGCCCGGACAGTCAACTATGGCTACACCTTC.

Concerning this clonotype: One junction end disagrees with the germline gene, perhaps due to a read error. Here the CDR3 reads CASTPSTSADTQYF. CDR3 DNA sequence: TGTGCCAGCACACCCTCGACTAGCGCAGATACGCAGTATTTT. The chain is built from TRBV18 and TRBJ2-3; 8 bases map to TRBD2. The germline V gene encodes CDR1 KGHSH and CDR2 LQKENI. The CDR3 covers 14 residues.

This clonotype was found many times. J is TRBJ2-5 and V is TRBV18; D is perhaps TRBD1 (6 bases). In germline, CDR1 is KGHSH, CDR2 LQKENI. Between the trimmed V and J ends, which lost 3 bases and 2 bases, there was a span of 10 bases. The CDR3 loop spans 14 amino acids. The CDR3 reads CASSPGRGQETQYF. The CDR3 nucleotides are TGTGCCAGCTCACCGGGCAGGGGACAAGAGACCCAGTACTTC.

The table lists this clonotype with many counts. The chain employs TRBV2 and TRBJ2-1; D may be TRBD1 (5 bases). Per the germline V gene, CDR1 is SNHLY and CDR2 is FYNNEI. Trimming removed 1 base at V and 5 bases at J, with 12 bases between. CDR3 length equals 15 residues. CDR3 in amino acids: CASSEGAGRNNEQFF. CDR3 nucleotides: TGTGCCAGCAGTGAAGGGGCAGGGCGGAACAATGAGCAGTTCTTC.

In its sample, this clonotype was seen many times. V usage is TRBV2 and J usage is TRBJ2-1; weak D call: TRBD1 (6 bases). Trimming removed 8 bases from V and 7 bases from J, with 21 bases in between. Germline loops: CDR1 SNHLY, CDR2 FYNNEI. The CDR3 covers 15 residues. Here the CDR3 DNA reads TGTGCCAGCGGCCAAGCCGGGACAAAAGTAAATGAGCAGTTCTTC. It specifies CASGQAGTKVNEQFF.

This clonotype occurred many times. The chain employs TRBV19 and TRBJ2-1; D might be TRBD1 (6 bases). The CDR3 sequence is 13 residues long. The V end was cut by 4 bases, the J end by 8 bases, with 12 bases between. Germline V gene sequence: CDR1 LNHDA, CDR2 SQIVND (reference sequence). The CDR3 sequence: CASSTSGVYEQFF. CDR3 DNA: TGTGCCAGTAGTACTTCAGGGGTCTATGAGCAGTTCTTC.

The chain combines TRBV7-9 with TRBJ1-4; no reliable D call. Trimming took 5 bases from V and 4 from J, leaving 8 bases between them. The CDR3 has 13 residues. Germline assignment: CDR1 SEHNR and CDR2 FQNEAQ (reference sequence). CDR3 DNA sequence: TGTGCCAGCAGCGCGAATCGTAATGAAAAACTGTTTTTT. This codes for CASSANRNEKLFF.

This clonotype has only a few counts. The V gene is TRBV7-9, the J gene TRBJ2-7, with 12 nucleotides matching TRBD2. The ends lost 4 bases at V and 4 bases at J; junction bases unmatched: 2. Germline loops: CDR1 SEHNR, CDR2 FQNEAQ (reference sequence). The CDR3 sequence is 14 residues long. CDR3 protein: CASSWTSGKYEQYF. CDR3 in DNA: TGTGCCAGCAGCTGGACTAGCGGGAAATACGAGCAGTACTTC.

This clonotype was seen repeatedly, ten times or more. The chain couples TRBV19 to TRBJ1-2, with D perhaps matching TRBD1 (5 bases). The CDR3 sequence is 14 residues long. The germline V and J ends were trimmed by 8 bases and 5 bases, with 18 bases remaining between them. Germline lookup yields CDR1 LNHDA and CDR2 SQIVND (reference sequence). The CDR3 DNA is TGTGCCAGTGGTCGGGACCTCAAGGGGTATGGCTACACCTTC. Protein sequence: CASGRDLKGYGYTF. Combining the CDR3 with reference TRBV19 and TRBJ1-2 gives the whole variable domain DGGITQSPKYLFRKEGQNVTLSCEQNLNHDAMYWYRQDPGQGLRLIYYSQIVNDFQKGDIAEGYSVSREKKESFPLTVTSAQKNPTAFYLCASGRDLKGYGYTFGSGTRLTVV.

Comments on this clonotype: One junction end disagrees with the germline gene, perhaps due to a read error. The chain has TRBV3-1 and TRBJ2-4; the D gene is possibly TRBD2 (6 bases). The CDR3 is 13 residues long. Germline CDR1 LGHDT, CDR2 YNNKEL (reference sequence). The CDR3 loop is CDGGSLAKNIQYF. Here the CDR3 DNA reads TGCGACGGGGGTTCGCTAGCCAAAAACATTCAGTACTTC.

This clonotype was detected ten times or more. The chain employs TRBV5-1 and TRBJ2-7, with 8 bases matching TRBD1. From germline, CDR1 is SGHRS and CDR2 YFSETQ. The CDR3 contains 13 residues. With 4 bases clipped from V and 4 bases from J, the junction kept 4 bases outside the gene matches. CDR3 sequence: CASSAWTGYEQYF. In DNA form, the CDR3 reads TGCGCCAGCAGCGCCTGGACAGGGTACGAGCAGTACTTC.

This clonotype was seen many times. This sequence joins TRBV6-1 and TRBJ2-7; D remains ambiguous. The CDR3 is 14 amino acids. Germline values: CDR1 MNHNS, CDR2 SASEGT. V was pared by 8 bases and J by 1 base, with 15 bases between. CDR3 coding DNA: TGTGCCAGCTCGAACAGTCGATTATCCTACGAGCAGTACTTC. Its protein product is CASSNSRLSYEQYF.

In its sample, this clonotype was seen many times. The CDR3 here is CASSVAGQSYGYTF. DNA for the CDR3: TGTGCCAGCAGCGTAGCTGGACAGAGCTATGGCTACACCTTC. The chain has TRBV9 and TRBJ1-2; D might be TRBD1 (6 bases). There are 14 residues in the CDR3. V lost 0 bases, J lost 4 bases, and 10 bases lay in between. Germline V gene lookup returns CDR1 SGDLS and CDR2 YYNGEE.

Ten or more counts support this clonotype. The chain carries TRBV24-1 and TRBJ2-7; D gene unclear. The CDR3 loop spans 11 amino acids. V lost 5 bases to trimming and J lost 3 bases, with 4 bases between them. Germline V lookup: CDR1 KGHDR, CDR2 SFDVKD. CDR3 DNA sequence: TGTGCCACCAGTGCTGGCTACGAGCAGTACTTC. It specifies CATSAGYEQYF.

This clonotype was seen many times. The chain is built from TRBV7-9 and TRBJ2-2, with TRBD2 matching over 7 bases. CDR1 SEHNR and CDR2 FQNEAQ come from the germline V gene (reference sequence). The trim removed 6 bases at V and 2 bases at J, leaving 6 bases unmatched. The CDR3 totals 15 residues. The CDR3 sequence: CASRGSGDNTGELFF. The CDR3 DNA follows: TGTGCCAGCAGGGGGAGCGGGGACAACACCGGGGAGCTGTTTTTT.

The sample holds a few counts of this clonotype. V usage is TRBV29-1 and J usage is TRBJ2-6, with D unclear. Germline lookup yields CDR1 SQVTM and CDR2 ANQGSEA. V was cut by 7 bases and J by 0 bases, with 10 bases left in between. The CDR3 consists of 14 residues. The CDR3 coding sequence is TGCAGCGCCCGGACGTCCTCTGGGGCCAACGTCCTGACTTTC. Protein: CSARTSSGANVLTF. Full variable domain (remainder filled in from reference TRBV29-1 and TRBJ2-6): SAVISQKPSRDICQRGTSLTIQCQVDSQVTMMFWYRQQPGQSLTLIATANQGSEATYESGFVIDKFPISRPNLTFSTLTVSNMSPEDSSIYLCSARTSSGANVLTFGAGSRLTVL.

This chain uses TRBV2 with TRBJ2-1, with D uncertain. This CDR3 region has 15 residues. Germline V gives CDR1 SNHLY, CDR2 FYNNEI. Trimming removed 6 bases at V and 4 bases at J, with 16 bases between. The CDR3 coding sequence is TGTGCCAGCAGCGGAGACGCGTCACCATACAATGAGCAGTTCTTC. It translates to CASSGDASPYNEQFF.

The table lists this clonotype with many counts. The rearrangement links TRBV7-6 to TRBJ2-2; no firm D call. Trimming took off 4 bases at V and 4 bases at J, with 4 bases between the two ends. CDR1 and CDR2 from the germline V gene are SGHVS and FNYEAQ. This CDR3 is built from 12 residues. CDR3 loop: CASSSGTGELFF. As DNA, the CDR3 is TGTGCCAGCAGCTCCGGCACCGGGGAGCTGTTTTTT.

The chain couples TRBV20-1 to TRBJ2-7; 7 positions match TRBD2. The V gene's germline CDR1 is DFQATT and CDR2 SNEGSKA (reference sequence). The CDR3 sequence is 16 residues long. V lost 1 base, J lost 2 bases, and 11 bases stayed unmatched. In nucleotides, the CDR3 is TGCAGTGCTAGAGGAACCCTCGCGGGGGAGCCCTACGAGCAGTACTTC. As protein: CSARGTLAGEPYEQYF.

In this sample, this clonotype turned up many times. The genes are TRBV7-9 and TRBJ1-1; possible D gene TRBD1, 5 bases. The germline V gene has CDR1 SEHNR and CDR2 FQNEAQ (reference sequence). Trimming pared 5 bases from V and 10 bases from J, leaving 20 bases between. The CDR3 sequence is 14 residues long. DNA of the CDR3: TGTGCCAGCAGCCCATCAATGTCGGGGCCGGGAGCTTTCTTT. It translates to CASSPSMSGPGAFF.

This clonotype was seen ten or more times. V gene TRBV10-3 combines with J gene TRBJ1-1, with 8 nucleotides matching TRBD1. This CDR3 has 14 amino acids. Per the germline V gene, CDR1 is ENHRY and CDR2 is SYGVKD. Trimming removed 5 bases from V and 3 bases from J; junction bases left unmatched: 5. The CDR3 sequence: CAISRQGPDTEAFF. The CDR3 DNA reads as TGTGCCATCAGTCGACAGGGGCCGGACACTGAAGCTTTCTTT.